The TCR beta chain described here comes from a study of blood T cell repertoires in COVID-19. Looking at the study overall: COVID-19 samples, acute and convalescent, were from the United States, Italy and Spain. T cells, B-cell-depleted T cells, or PBMCs supplied cDNA or gDNA.

Original data processing: Using reference gene primer amplification, nucleated cell counts were estimated. The assay was immunoSEQ multiplex PCR, and TCRdb's table has in-frame clones only and misses some. The DNA was the basis for D and trimming; V, J and clone size are from that table. The table has some 220,000 clones, nearly 90% seen once. V lost 3 bases and J 3 bases, leaving 6 bases between the germline ends. Germline lookup yields CDR1 SNHLY and CDR2 FYNNEI. This CDR3 has 13 residues. The chain links TRBV2 to TRBJ2-1; D may be TRBD1 (5 bases). This receptor was taken from a young woman who had recovered from COVID-19. Sequenced: peripheral blood. CDR3 DNA: TGTGCCAGCAGTGACGACAGCTACAATGAGCAGTTCTTC. This codes for CASSDDSYNEQFF.